The 32 T cell receptor beta chains below come from one sample, sequenced in a study of metastatic and nonmetastatic thyroid tumors. Among the patients, none had received any treatment before thyroid surgery. MiXCR reprocessed the PCR reads for TCRdb. The table records 25,000 to 30,000 clones, over 20% of them present only once. The sample was blood. Source of these receptors: a female donor with papillary thyroid cancer or a benign thyroid nodule (not recorded which). Some clones in this sample may be carry-over from other donors' samples.

Ten or more counts support this clone. This rearrangement joins TRBV4-2 to TRBJ2-3; 14 nucleotides agree with TRBD2. This CDR3 contains 18 residues. Unmatched junction bases numbered 6, after V lost 4 bases and J lost 0 bases. Germline CDR1 and CDR2: LGHNA and YNFKEQ. The CDR3 is CASSPRLAGGPSTDTQYF. The DNA of the CDR3 is TGTGCCAGCAGCCCTCGACTAGCGGGAGGGCCTAGCACAGATACGCAGTATTTT.

The chain is built from TRBV2 and TRBJ1-2, with D hard to call. The CDR3 length is 13 residues. The V gene lost 3 bases and the J gene lost 5 bases, with 10 bases spanning the gap. Germline values: CDR1 SNHLY, CDR2 FYNNEI. The CDR3 region is CASSDTLDYGYTF. DNA of the CDR3: TGTGCCAGCAGTGATACGCTGGATTATGGCTACACCTTC. Full variable domain (rest looked up from reference TRBV2 and TRBJ1-2): EPEVTQTPSHQVTQMGQEVILRCVPISNHLYFYWYRQILGQKVEFLVSFYNNEISEKSEIFDDQFSVERPDGSNFTLKIRSTKLEDSAMYFCASSDTLDYGYTFGSGTRLTVV.

This clone was counted ten times or more. The sample contains more than one DNA sequence encoding this CDR3. The J gene is TRBJ1-1, the V gene TRBV18, with D unclear. This CDR3 region has 13 residues. V lost 3 bases, J lost 0 bases, and 5 bases lay in between. Germline V gene lookup returns CDR1 KGHSH and CDR2 LQKENI. CDR3 sequence (DNA): TGTGCCAGCTCACCTCTGATGAACACTGAAGCTTTCTTT. Translated: CASSPLMNTEAFF.

This clone is judged medium-sized. The chain combines TRBV6-4 with TRBJ1-1; D unclear. Germline V lookup: CDR1 MRHNA, CDR2 SNTAGT. The CDR3 extends over 14 amino acids. V was shortened by 8 bases and J by 1 base, with 14 bases between the two germline ends. CDR3 sequence: CASLGRRPNTEAFF. CDR3 sequence (DNA): TGTGCCAGCCTTGGGAGACGCCCGAACACTGAAGCTTTCTTT.

This clone occurred many times. This chain joins TRBV7-9 and TRBJ2-7; 8 bases align to TRBD1. The CDR3 contains 15 residues. V lost 4 bases and J lost 3; bases outside the gene matches: 8. Germline lookup yields CDR1 SEHNR and CDR2 FQNEAQ (reference sequence). CDR3 loop: CASSSSGGALYEQYF. The CDR3 DNA reads as TGTGCCAGCAGCTCATCAGGGGGCGCGCTCTACGAGCAGTACTTC.

V and J are TRBV2 and TRBJ2-1; 13 nucleotides line up with TRBD2. Germline V gene lookup returns CDR1 SNHLY and CDR2 FYNNEI. V lost 8 bases and J lost 1; bases outside the gene matches: 5. This CDR3 is built from 16 residues. CDR3 region: CASDGLAGESYNEQFF. CDR3 in DNA: TGTGCCAGCGACGGACTAGCGGGAGAGTCCTACAATGAGCAGTTCTTC.

This clone was detected ten times or more. This specimen includes other DNA sequences encoding the same CDR3. V and J are TRBV3-1 and TRBJ1-5, with no clear D. The CDR3 contains 15 residues. Germline lookup yields CDR1 LGHDT and CDR2 YNNKEL (reference sequence). Trimming removed 3 bases from V and 0 bases from J, with 9 bases in between. The CDR3 sequence: CASSHGYDSNQPQHF. The CDR3 nucleotides are TGTGCCAGCAGCCACGGGTATGATAGCAATCAGCCCCAGCATTTT.

This clone was detected only once. This chain links TRBV20-1 with TRBJ1-1; D perhaps matches TRBD1 (5 bases). The CDR3 is 12 amino acids. Germline CDR1 reads DFQATT; CDR2 reads SNEGSKA (reference sequence). As DNA, the CDR3 is TGCAGCTCCCATGGGGGGAACACTGAAGCTTTCTTT. Protein sequence: CSSHGGNTEAFF.

The rearrangement joins TRBV11-1 to TRBJ1-1, with TRBD1 matching 7 bases. Trimming removed 1 base from V and 4 bases from J; junction bases left unmatched: 9. Germline V lookup: CDR1 SGHAT, CDR2 FQDESV (reference sequence). This CDR3 spans 16 amino acids. CDR3 sequence: CASSLETGRPSTEAFF. The CDR3 DNA reads TGTGCCAGCAGCTTAGAGACAGGGAGGCCCAGCACTGAAGCTTTCTTT.

This clone has only a few counts. V gene TRBV9 combines with J gene TRBJ1-1, with unresolved D. Trimming pared 3 bases from V and 5 bases from J, leaving 14 bases between. The CDR3 extends over 14 amino acids. Germline-derived CDR1 and CDR2 are SGDLS and YYNGEE. The CDR3 DNA is TGTGCCAGCAGCGGAGGGAGGTGGGGAACTGAAGCTTTCTTT. Encoded protein: CASSGGRWGTEAFF.

The sample holds many counts of this clone. The chain combines TRBV3-1 with TRBJ2-3; 9 nucleotides align to TRBD2. Germline V CDR1 and CDR2: LGHDT, YNNKEL (reference sequence). The CDR3 is 17 residues long. The V and J ends lost 0 bases and 6 bases, in that order; junction bases with no gene match: 10. The CDR3 region is CASSQDSAGLASDTQYF. Here the CDR3 DNA reads TGTGCCAGCAGCCAAGATAGTGCGGGACTAGCTTCCGATACGCAGTATTTT.

As regards this clone: A read error is possible here, since a much larger clone lies one base away. The V gene is TRBV9, the J gene TRBJ1-2; D gene uncertain. V lost 0 bases, J lost 10 bases, and 16 bases lay in between. Germline V gene data show CDR1 as SGDLS and CDR2 as YYNGEE. The CDR3 runs to 14 residues. The CDR3 DNA follows: TGTGCCAGCAGCGTAGATGGCAGACCCTACGTCTACACCTTC. Its translation: CASSVDGRPYVYTF. Based on the CDR3 plus reference TRBV9 and TRBJ1-2, the full variable domain is DSGVTQTPKHLITATGQRVTLRCSPRSGDLSVYWYQQSLDQGLQFLIQYYNGEERAKGNILERFSAQQFPDLHSELNLSSLELGDSALYFCASSVDGRPYVYTFGSGTRLTVV.

The chain couples TRBV20-1 to TRBJ2-7; possible D gene TRBD2, 5 bases. Trimming took 1 base from V and 2 from J, leaving 12 bases between them. The V gene's germline CDR1 is DFQATT and CDR2 SNEGSKA (reference sequence). The CDR3 is 14 residues long. CDR3: CSARVLGSPYEQYF. The CDR3 DNA sequence: TGCAGTGCTAGAGTCCTGGGGAGCCCCTACGAGCAGTACTTC.

The CDR3 reads CASKGSTDTQYF. CDR3 coding DNA: TGTGCCAGCAAGGGTAGCACAGATACGCAGTATTTT. The chain employs TRBV6-1 and TRBJ2-3; D gene uncertain. Germline V gives CDR1 MNHNS, CDR2 SASEGT. This CDR3 spans 12 amino acids. V was cut by 7 bases and J by 0 bases, with 5 bases left in between.

With respect to this clone: One end of the junction is discordant with germline, which a read error may explain. The chain joins TRBV20-1 to TRBJ2-7; 7 bases align to TRBD1. Germline CDR1 reads DFQATT; CDR2 reads SNEGSKA (reference sequence). The CDR3 consists of 14 residues. CDR3 sequence reads: CSALLGGQNYERYF. CDR3 sequence (DNA): TGCAGTGCTTTGCTAGGGGGACAGAACTACGAGCGGTACTTC.

This clone was observed many times. The chain carries TRBV28 and TRBJ2-3; a weak D match, TRBD1 (6 bases). V lost 8 bases to trimming and J lost 5 bases, with 20 bases between them. The germline V gene has CDR1 MDHEN and CDR2 SYDVKM. The CDR3 length is 15 residues. The CDR3 is CASPMAGVVGDTQYF. The CDR3 nucleotides are TGTGCCAGCCCCATGGCAGGGGTGGTAGGAGATACGCAGTATTTT. Looking up the rest from reference TRBV28 and TRBJ2-3 gives the full variable domain: DVKVTQSSRYLVKRTGEKVFLECVQDMDHENMFWYRQDPGLGLRLIYFSYDVKMKEKGDIPEGYSVSREKKERFSLILESASTNQTSMYLCASPMAGVVGDTQYFGPGTRLTVL.

With regard to this clone: A read error may produce the germline difference seen at one junction end. V and J are TRBV6-4 and TRBJ2-1; D remains ambiguous. The CDR3 spans 15 residues. CDR1 and CDR2 from the germline V gene are MRHNA and SNTAGT. The CDR3 sequence: CAGSDSIGPYNEQFF. DNA of the CDR3: TGTGCCGGCAGTGACTCCATCGGACCCTACAATGAGCAGTTCTTC.

This clone was seen only a few times. This chain connects TRBV7-9 to TRBJ1-2; D ambiguous. Trimming removed 5 bases at V and 2 bases at J, with 12 bases between. The germline gives CDR1 SEHNR, CDR2 FQNEAQ (reference sequence). CDR3 length: 14 residues. The CDR3 sequence is CASSPSATNYGYTF. In DNA, the CDR3 is TGTGCCAGCAGCCCTTCGGCAACGAACTATGGCTACACCTTC.

The chain has TRBV20-1 and TRBJ2-7; a possible D gene is TRBD1 (6 bases). CDR1 and CDR2 from the germline V gene are DFQATT and SNEGSKA (reference sequence). Between the trimmed V and J ends, which lost 6 bases and 5 bases, there was a span of 8 bases. The CDR3 length is 10 residues. The CDR3 region has the DNA TGCAGTGCAAACAGGGACGAGCAGTACTTC. It yields the protein CSANRDEQYF.

As to this clone: As the CDR3 is not closed by the conserved phenylalanine or tryptophan, this likely results from a read error. The chain employs TRBV5-1 and TRBJ2-7; 9 bases are a match to TRBD1. The trim removed 5 bases at V and 4 bases at J, leaving 13 bases unmatched. The germline V gene has CDR1 SGHRS and CDR2 YFSETQ. The CDR3 runs to 16 residues. The CDR3 nucleotides are TGCGCCAGCAGTACTTCTCCGGCACAGGGGGCTTACGAGCAGTACTCC. Translating it yields CASSTSPAQGAYEQYS.

This chain connects TRBV25-1 to TRBJ1-1; no reliable D call. Looked up from germline, CDR1 is MGHDK and CDR2 is SYGVNS. CDR3 length: 11 residues. Trimming took 8 bases from V and 1 from J, leaving 5 bases between them. CDR3: CASARNTEAFF. The CDR3 nucleotides are TGTGCCAGCGCGAGGAACACTGAAGCTTTCTTT.

This clone is medium-sized (0.01 to 0.1%) in the sample. The chain carries TRBV28 and TRBJ1-2; D gene uncertain. Between the trimmed V and J ends, which lost 6 bases and 5 bases, there was a span of 19 bases. The CDR3 loop spans 15 amino acids. Germline V gives CDR1 MDHEN, CDR2 SYDVKM. The CDR3 DNA reads TGTGCCAGCAGACCATCCGGTGTGGCTCCATATGGCTACACCTTC. It codes for CASRPSGVAPYGYTF.

This clone has only a few counts. A junction boundary mismatches the germline segment, possibly from a read error. The chain combines TRBV6-2 or TRBV6-3 with TRBJ2-6, with 7 bases lining up with TRBD1. Germline assignment: CDR1 MNHEY and CDR2 SVGEGT. The CDR3 totals 16 residues. CDR3 amino acids: CASRTPTGSGANVLTF. In DNA, the CDR3 is TGTGCCAGCAGAACCCCGACAGGGTCTGGGGCCAACGTACTGACTTTC.

V usage is TRBV13 and J usage is TRBJ1-3; no firm D call. The V gene's germline CDR1 is PRHDT and CDR2 FYEKMQ (reference sequence). V lost 0 bases to trimming and J lost 3 bases, with 6 bases between them. This CDR3 is 14 amino acids long. As DNA, the CDR3 is TGTGCCAGCAGCTTAGGGGGGTATGGAAACACCATATATTTT. Translation gives CASSLGGYGNTIYF.

This clone was counted ten times or more. The chain joins TRBV20-1 to TRBJ2-1; 10 bases fit TRBD2. With V trimmed by 2 bases and J by 8 bases, 9 bases remained unmatched. Germline V gives CDR1 DFQATT, CDR2 SNEGSKA (reference sequence). CDR3 length equals 15 residues. The CDR3 protein is CSARRPAGGPHEQFF. DNA of the CDR3: TGCAGTGCTAGAAGGCCAGCGGGAGGGCCCCATGAGCAGTTCTTC.

This clone was recorded at least ten times. This rearrangement joins TRBV7-8 to TRBJ2-1, with D maybe TRBD2 (6 bases). From germline, CDR1 is SGHVS and CDR2 FQNEAQ. V was trimmed by 5 bases and J by 4 bases, leaving 18 bases between them. CDR3 size: 16 residues. CDR3 DNA: TGTGCCAGCAGCCCCCCGGGAGATACCCTTTACAATGAGCAGTTCTTC. Translating gives CASSPPGDTLYNEQFF.

V and J are TRBV30 and TRBJ1-2; tentatively, D is TRBD1 (6 bases). There are 14 residues in the CDR3. Germline CDR1 GTSNPN, CDR2 SVGIG (reference sequence). V lost 2 bases and J 4 bases, leaving 14 bases between the germline ends. The CDR3 coding sequence is TGTGCCTGGAGTTCCGACAGGCCCGGCTATGGCTACACCTTC. Translated: CAWSSDRPGYGYTF.

This clone was detected ten times or more. J is TRBJ1-1 and V is TRBV9, with 7 bases that match TRBD1. The ends lost 0 bases at V and 8 bases at J; junction bases unmatched: 4. Germline CDR1 and CDR2: SGDLS and YYNGEE. The CDR3 contains 13 residues. CDR3 sequence: CASSVESQGEAFF. The CDR3 region has the DNA TGTGCCAGCAGCGTAGAGTCACAGGGGGAAGCTTTCTTT.

This clone has at least ten counts. The CDR3, as DNA: TGTGCCAGCAGCCCCCGGACAGGTCCGGGTGAGCAGTTCTTC. Its translation: CASSPRTGPGEQFF. The V and J genes are TRBV7-9 and TRBJ2-1, with 7 nucleotides matching TRBD1. This CDR3 region has 14 residues. With V trimmed by 5 bases and J by 9 bases, 10 bases remained unmatched. Germline CDR1 and CDR2: SEHNR and FQNEAQ (reference sequence).

Turning to this clone: One end of the junction fails to match germline, which may point to a read error. The rearrangement links TRBV5-6 to TRBJ2-3, with D tentatively TRBD2 (5 bases). CDR1 and CDR2 (germline): SGHDT, YYEEEE. The length of the CDR3 is 16 residues. The CDR3 bases are TGTGACAGCGGCTTGGGGTACGAGGTTAGCACAGATACGCAGTATTTT. Its translation: CDSGLGYEVSTDTQYF.

This clone was picked up many times. The chain employs TRBV7-3 and TRBJ2-1; 8 positions agree with TRBD2. There are 17 residues in the CDR3. The junction had 9 bases not matched to a gene; V was cut back by 1 base and J by 4 bases. Germline V lookup: CDR1 SGHTA, CDR2 FQGTGA. Written as DNA, the CDR3 is TGTGCCAGCAGCTTAAATAAGGCGGGAGGCCTATACAATGAGCAGTTCTTC. Translating gives CASSLNKAGGLYNEQFF.

This clone appeared a few times. The chain employs TRBV25-1 and TRBJ2-3; D remains unclear. In germline, CDR1 is MGHDK, CDR2 SYGVNS. The CDR3 consists of 13 residues. V was cut by 0 bases and J by 8 bases, with 9 bases left in between. The CDR3, as DNA: TGTGCCAGCAGTGAATATGTTGGTAGTACGCAGTATTTT. Residues: CASSEYVGSTQYF.